This T cell receptor beta chain is drawn from a study of response to subunit inactivated influenza vaccine. Via MiXCR, TCRdb re-called the RT-PCR reads, giving one row per CDR3 protein. The data show 800,000 or so distinct CDR3 sequences, 21% seen once. Trimming cost V 7 bases and J 2 bases; bases outside gene matches: 7. There are 15 residues in the CDR3. The sequencing here drew on PBMCs from blood, taken about 5 days after vaccination. The rearrangement joins TRBV12-3 or TRBV12-4 to TRBJ1-2, with 10 bases identical to TRBD1. The source of this sequence is a man aged 50 to 59 who received an inactivated influenza vaccine. The chain's CDR3 is CASTKGQGRNYGYTF. The CDR3 DNA sequence: TGTGCCAGCACCAAGGGACAGGGGAGAAACTATGGCTACACCTTC.